The 31 T cell receptor beta chains reported below all come from one sample, sequenced in a study of shared clonotypes between healthy human individuals. Naive CD8 cells comprised CD45RO-negative, CCR7-positively selected cells, excluding terminally differentiated effector memory CD45RA+ cells. Generated by immunoSEQ multiplex PCR, the TCRdb table keeps only in-frame clones and is missing some. The table has some 2 million clones, approximately 95% seen once; the top ten hold 0.85% to 1.2%. The sample comprised naive CD8+ T cells sorted from blood. The receptors here all came from a man aged 18 to 30 in good health.

V usage is TRBV10-3 and J usage is TRBJ2-7, with 8 bases lining up with TRBD1. The germline gives CDR1 ENHRY, CDR2 SYGVKD. With V trimmed by 2 bases and J by 4 bases, 7 bases remained unmatched. The CDR3 is 15 amino acids. The DNA of the CDR3 is TGTGCCATCAGTGAGAGGCAGGGGGCCTATTACGAGCAGTACTTC. The encoded protein is CAISERQGAYYEQYF.

This clone was picked up a small number of times. V gene TRBV11-2 combines with J gene TRBJ2-6, with D unclear. There are 16 residues in the CDR3. V shed 2 bases and J shed 0 bases, with 8 bases lying between them. CDR1 is SGHAT, CDR2 FQNNGV, per germline. The CDR3 nucleotides are TGTGCCAGCAGCTTAACAGAAAGCTCTGGGGCCAACGTCCTGACTTTC. Its protein is CASSLTESSGANVLTF.

The V gene is TRBV6-5, the J gene TRBJ1-5, with no clear D. The V end was cut by 2 bases, the J end by 6 bases, with 8 bases between. Germline V gene data show CDR1 as MNHEY and CDR2 as SVGAGI. CDR3 size: 13 residues. The CDR3 region is CASSYGIGQPQHF. The DNA for the CDR3 is TGTGCCAGCAGTTACGGGATAGGTCAGCCCCAGCATTTT.

This clone was recorded only once. The rearrangement joins TRBV7-9 to TRBJ2-7, with D tentatively TRBD2 (6 bases). CDR1 SEHNR and CDR2 FQNEAQ come from the germline V gene (reference sequence). V was pared by 3 bases and J by 7 bases, with 13 bases between. This CDR3 comprises 13 residues. Written as DNA, the CDR3 is TGTGCCAGCAGCTTCGGAGGGGATAATGAGCAGTACTTC. It translates to CASSFGGDNEQYF.

This chain connects TRBV9 to TRBJ2-7; the D gene is possibly TRBD2 (5 bases). The CDR3 length is 13 residues. V was cut by 2 bases and J by 6 bases, with 12 bases left in between. CDR1 SGDLS and CDR2 YYNGEE come from the germline V gene. DNA of the CDR3: TGTGCCAGCAGCGTGGATATAGCGTTCGAGCAGTACTTC. This gives the protein CASSVDIAFEQYF. Full variable domain (rest looked up from reference TRBV9 and TRBJ2-7): DSGVTQTPKHLITATGQRVTLRCSPRSGDLSVYWYQQSLDQGLQFLIQYYNGEERAKGNILERFSAQQFPDLHSELNLSSLELGDSALYFCASSVDIAFEQYFGPGTRLTVT.

CDR3 sequence (DNA): TGCGCCAGCAGCCAACGCCGACCGAGAGGAGGCAATCAGCCCCAGCATTTT. Its protein is CASSQRRPRGGNQPQHF. The V and J genes are TRBV4-1 and TRBJ1-5; D is undetermined. The germline CDR1 and CDR2 sequences are MGHRA and YSYEKL. The CDR3 is made up of 17 amino acids. Trimming pared 2 bases from V and 2 bases from J, leaving 16 bases between.

On this clone itself: The identical CDR3 is also encoded by other nucleotide sequences in the sample. The gene calls are TRBV10-2 and TRBJ1-1; D is unclear. This CDR3 has 14 amino acids. The ends were cut back, 2 bases at V and 1 base at J, with 8 bases in the middle. Looked up from germline, CDR1 is WSHSY and CDR2 is SAAADI. CDR3 in amino acids: CASSETRGNTEAFF. The DNA of the CDR3 is TGCGCCAGCAGTGAGACTCGGGGGAACACTGAAGCTTTCTTT.

The CDR3 loop is CASSLEGYNADTQYF. The CDR3 coding sequence is TGTGCCAGCAGCTTGGAGGGGTACAACGCAGATACGCAGTATTTT. V is TRBV5-4 and J is TRBJ2-3; tentative D call: TRBD1 (5 bases). CDR1 is SGHNT, CDR2 YYREEE, per germline (reference sequence). V lost 0 bases to trimming and J lost 4 bases, with 12 bases between them. The CDR3 length is 15 residues.

The chain has TRBV7-8 and TRBJ1-6, with a tentative D call TRBD1 (5 bases). The CDR3 sequence is 16 residues long. Trimming left V 1 base short and J 0 bases short, with 7 bases between. Germline V gene sequence: CDR1 SGHVS, CDR2 FQNEAQ. The CDR3 region has the DNA TGTGCCAGCAGCTTAGGGGGGAGCTCCTATAATTCACCCCTCCACTTT. Translated: CASSLGGSSYNSPLHF.

The sample holds one count of this clone. The chain couples TRBV7-2 to TRBJ2-7; no clear D gene. The CDR3 runs 13 residues. V shed 5 bases and J shed 4 bases, with 12 bases lying between them. Germline V lookup: CDR1 SGHTA, CDR2 FQGNSA. The chain's CDR3 is CASSLNGVYEQYF. As DNA, the CDR3 is TGTGCCAGCAGCCTGAACGGCGTGTACGAGCAGTACTTC.

Points on this clone: One junction end does not reproduce the germline sequence, and a read error may be involved. V and J are TRBV5-1 and TRBJ1-1; D is uncertain. The CDR3 totals 14 residues. Germline-derived CDR1 and CDR2 are SGHRS and YFSETQ. As DNA, the CDR3 is TGCGCCAGCAGCTTGGGGTGGGAGAACACTGAAGCTCTCTTT. Encoded protein: CASSLGWENTEALF.

J is TRBJ2-1 and V is TRBV28; 12 positions match TRBD2. V gave up 3 bases and J gave up 6 bases; unmatched junction bases: 6. Germline values: CDR1 MDHEN, CDR2 SYDVKM. CDR3 length: 16 amino acids. CDR3 sequence (DNA): TGTGCCAGCAGTTTCCCCACGACTAGCGGGAGCAATGAGCAGTTCTTC. Protein: CASSFPTTSGSNEQFF.

CDR3 region: CASSLGAGFGELFF. CDR3 DNA: TGTGCCAGCAGCTTAGGGGCAGGATTCGGGGAGCTGTTTTTT. The gene calls are TRBV7-9 and TRBJ2-2; D not certain. Germline CDR1 is SEHNR and CDR2 is FQNEAQ (reference sequence). The CDR3 is made up of 14 amino acids. V lost 1 base to trimming and J lost 7 bases, with 10 bases between them.

The genes are TRBV11-3 and TRBJ2-7, with TRBD1 identical over 10 bases. V gave up 5 bases and J gave up 5 bases; unmatched junction bases: 6. In germline, CDR1 is SGHNT, CDR2 YENEEA. This CDR3 is built from 14 residues. This CDR3 reads CASSRGTGDNEQYF. The DNA of the CDR3 is TGTGCCAGCAGCCGAGGGACAGGGGACAACGAGCAGTACTTC.

This chain uses TRBV30 with TRBJ1-2, with 7 positions matching TRBD1. This CDR3 is 13 amino acids long. Germline lookup yields CDR1 GTSNPN and CDR2 SVGIG (reference sequence). The V segment lost 2 bases and the J segment 6 bases; nucleotides outside the gene matches: 6. The CDR3 DNA follows: TGTGCCTGGAGTAGTACAGGGGTGGATGGCTACACCTTC. Translation: CAWSSTGVDGYTF.

This clone came up once. The CDR3 nucleotides are TGTGCCAGCAGCTTAGCAGCGGGGAGCTCCTACGAGCAGTACTTC. Protein: CASSLAAGSSYEQYF. The chain recombines TRBV11-2 with TRBJ2-7; 7 nucleotides agree with TRBD2. This CDR3 is built from 15 residues. V trimming: 1 base; J trimming: 0 bases; junction bases outside the gene matches: 3. Germline CDR1 and CDR2: SGHAT and FQNNGV.

The V gene is TRBV18, the J gene TRBJ2-1; D is uncertain. The V end lost 5 bases, the J end lost 10 bases, and 9 bases lay between the germline ends. The CDR3 spans 11 residues. The V gene's germline CDR1 is KGHSH and CDR2 LQKENI. The CDR3 region has the DNA TGTGCCAGCTCAGACGACGAAGAGCAGTTCTTC. This sequence encodes CASSDDEEQFF.

This clone was recorded only once. The gene calls are TRBV5-1 and TRBJ2-3; D remains unclear. CDR1 and CDR2 (germline): SGHRS, YFSETQ. Trimming removed 4 bases at V and 6 bases at J, with 12 bases between. The CDR3 has 13 residues. CDR3 protein: CASSLSAGDTQYF. As DNA, the CDR3 is TGCGCCAGCAGCCTATCTGCTGGTGATACGCAGTATTTT.

This chain connects TRBV7-2 to TRBJ1-3; D unresolved. The V end lost 1 base, the J end lost 2 bases, and 9 bases lay between the germline ends. Germline assignment: CDR1 SGHTA and CDR2 FQGNSA. This CDR3 contains 15 residues. DNA of the CDR3: TGTGCCAGCAGCTTAGACTGGAGTACTGGAAACACCATATATTTT. Protein: CASSLDWSTGNTIYF.

This clone was recorded only once. This sequence joins TRBV7-2 and TRBJ1-3; D might be TRBD1 (6 bases). This CDR3 contains 15 residues. The V gene lost 1 base and the J gene lost 1 base, with 8 bases spanning the gap. Germline loops: CDR1 SGHTA, CDR2 FQGNSA. As DNA, the CDR3 is TGTGCCAGCAGCTTAGGGGGGGCATCTGGAAACACCATATATTTT. As protein: CASSLGGASGNTIYF. Complete variable domain (other parts from reference TRBV7-2 and TRBJ1-3): GAGVSQSPSNKVTEKGKDVELRCDPISGHTALYWYRQSLGQGLEFLIYFQGNSAPDKSGLPSDRFSAERTGGSVSTLTIQRTQQEDSAVYLCASSLGGASGNTIYFGEGSWLTVV.

The chain links TRBV18 to TRBJ2-3, with D possibly matching TRBD1 (6 bases). This CDR3 is 15 amino acids long. Germline V CDR1 and CDR2: KGHSH, LQKENI. Trimming removed 6 bases from V and 0 bases from J, with 13 bases in between. This chain's CDR3 is CASSQGGPSTDTQYF. The CDR3, as DNA: TGTGCCAGCTCGCAAGGGGGTCCCAGCACAGATACGCAGTATTTT.

The gene calls are TRBV9 and TRBJ1-3, with no clear D. The germline V and J ends were trimmed by 2 bases and 0 bases, with 3 bases remaining between them. The CDR3 runs to 13 residues. In germline, CDR1 is SGDLS, CDR2 YYNGEE. CDR3: CASSVSSGNTIYF. The CDR3, as DNA: TGTGCCAGCAGCGTGAGCTCTGGAAACACCATATATTTT.

This chain connects TRBV27 to TRBJ2-3; the D gene could be TRBD1 or TRBD2 (5 bases each). V lost 6 bases and J lost 0, with 16 bases in between. Looked up from germline, CDR1 is MNHEY and CDR2 is SMNVEV (reference sequence). The CDR3 length is 16 residues. The CDR3 loop reads CASSPEWGSSTDTQYF. CDR3 nucleotide sequence: TGTGCCAGCAGCCCCGAGTGGGGGAGTAGCACAGATACGCAGTATTTT.

The chain uses TRBV10-2 and TRBJ2-2; D is perhaps TRBD2 (5 bases). CDR1 is WSHSY, CDR2 SAAADI, per germline. The V end lost 4 bases, the J end lost 1 base, and 13 bases lay between the germline ends. This CDR3 is 16 amino acids long. The DNA of the CDR3 is TGCGCCAGCAGTGGGGAGTTGTACCTGAACACCGGGGAGCTGTTTTTT. Translating it yields CASSGELYLNTGELFF.

For this clone: This specimen includes other DNA sequences encoding the same CDR3. The V and J genes are TRBV20-1 and TRBJ2-1; D is uncertain. The CDR3 is 10 residues long. The ends were cut back, 5 bases at V and 7 bases at J, with 6 bases in the middle. Germline-derived CDR1 and CDR2 are DFQATT and SNEGSKA (reference sequence). CDR3 sequence reads: CSARENEQFF. CDR3 nucleotides: TGCAGTGCTCGCGAGAATGAGCAGTTCTTC.

CDR3 sequence (DNA): TGTGCCAGCAGCCAAAGGACTAGCGGTCGAGAGACCCAGTACTTC. Translated, it gives CASSQRTSGRETQYF. The chain is built from TRBV14 and TRBJ2-5; 10 bases are shared with TRBD2. Trimming cost V 2 bases and J 4 bases; bases outside gene matches: 4. Germline CDR1 reads SGHDN; CDR2 reads FVKESK. The CDR3 has 15 amino acids.

The chain carries TRBV11-2 and TRBJ2-3; a possible D gene is TRBD2 (5 bases). Trimming pared 4 bases from V and 2 bases from J, leaving 13 bases between. This CDR3 contains 15 residues. Germline V CDR1 and CDR2: SGHAT, FQNNGV. The chain's CDR3 is CASSWKDWTTDTQYF. The CDR3 DNA reads as TGTGCCAGCAGCTGGAAGGACTGGACCACAGATACGCAGTATTTT.

V gene TRBV5-4 combines with J gene TRBJ2-2, with 10 bases fitting TRBD2. J gave up 3 bases and V 2 bases, and 4 bases lay outside the gene matches. Germline values: CDR1 SGHNT, CDR2 YYREEE (reference sequence). The CDR3 covers 16 residues. This CDR3 reads CASSFTSGEYTGELFF. The CDR3 region has the DNA TGTGCCAGCAGCTTTACTAGCGGGGAGTACACCGGGGAGCTGTTTTTT.

V and J are TRBV10-1 and TRBJ2-7, with D possibly matching TRBD2 (7 bases). Germline loops: CDR1 WNHNN, CDR2 SYGVQD (reference sequence). This CDR3 has 16 residues. V was clipped by 3 bases and J by 0 bases, with 15 bases between them. The CDR3 nucleotides are TGCGCCAGCAGTGACCGAGGGAGGGGGGGCTCCTACGAGCAGTACTTC. This encodes CASSDRGRGGSYEQYF.

V and J are TRBV4-1 and TRBJ2-5; D is uncertain. The better agreement between TRBJ2-7 and the DNA end casts doubt on the J call. Per germline, CDR1 MGHRA and CDR2 YSYEKL. There are 13 residues in the CDR3. The CDR3 DNA is TGCGCCAGCAGCCAAGGCTTGCCCTACGAGCAGTACTTC. It translates to CASSQGLPYEQYF.

This chain uses TRBV29-1 with TRBJ1-1; D perhaps matches TRBD1 (6 bases). The CDR3 totals 11 residues. V was shortened by 6 bases and J by 11 bases, with 16 bases between the two germline ends. CDR1 and CDR2 (germline): SQVTM, ANQGSEA. This CDR3 reads CSVHTTGSAFF. DNA of the CDR3: TGCAGCGTACACACGACAGGCAGCGCTTTCTTT.